The 20 T cell receptor beta chains below come from one sample, sequenced in a study of T-cell memory formation after mild COVID-19. A single record per CDR3 protein comes from TCRdb applying MiXCR to the 5' RACE reads. Of a few hundred thousand distinct CDR3 sequences detected, approximately 15% appear once; the ten largest clones hold around a fifth. Sequencing input: PBMCs or a T cell subset sorted from them (not recorded which). The origin of the receptors is a young man who had mild COVID-19 (a few samples of this study predate the infection). Cell type and time point are not known.

This clonotype was counted a few times. The genes are TRBV29-1 and TRBJ2-3; possibly TRBD2 for D (6 bases). The germline gives CDR1 SQVTM, CDR2 ANQGSEA. The CDR3 totals 13 residues. Trimming removed 2 bases from V and 1 base from J, with 7 bases in between. CDR3 in DNA: TGCAGCGTTGAACCGGGGGGCACAGATACGCAGTATTTT. It translates to CSVEPGGTDTQYF.

This clonotype came up many times. The V gene is TRBV4-3, the J gene TRBJ2-7; D is ambiguous. V was pared by 0 bases and J by 0 bases, with 9 bases between. Germline CDR1 is LGHNA and CDR2 is YSLEER. The length of the CDR3 is 15 residues. The CDR3 region is CASSQDPSSSYEQYF. In DNA, the CDR3 is TGCGCCAGCAGCCAAGACCCCAGTAGCTCCTACGAGCAGTACTTC.

This clonotype was seen a handful of times. The rearrangement uses TRBV5-1 and TRBJ1-2; 8 bases map to TRBD1. This CDR3 spans 17 amino acids. Trimming at V came to 2 bases and at J to 2 bases, leaving 11 bases not matched to a gene. Germline CDR1 SGHRS, CDR2 YFSETQ. This chain's CDR3 is CASSFEFWDRRNYGYTF. CDR3 nucleotides: TGCGCCAGCAGCTTTGAGTTTTGGGACAGGCGGAACTATGGCTACACCTTC.

The chain recombines TRBV4-1 with TRBJ2-1; a weak D match, TRBD1 (6 bases). This CDR3 contains 15 residues. Germline CDR1 reads MGHRA; CDR2 reads YSYEKL. Between the trimmed V and J ends, which lost 1 base and 3 bases, there was a span of 10 bases. The CDR3 DNA reads as TGCGCCAGCAGCCAAGTGGACAGTTTCTACAATGAGCAGTTCTTC. This translates into CASSQVDSFYNEQFF.

The J gene is TRBJ1-2, the V gene TRBV7-9; tentatively, D is TRBD1 (5 bases). The CDR3 totals 13 residues. Germline CDR1 and CDR2: SEHNR and FQNEAQ (reference sequence). Trimming cost V 5 bases and J 4 bases, with 11 bases left between them. The CDR3 region is CASSLGTFYGYTF. In DNA, the CDR3 is TGTGCCAGCAGCCTCGGGACTTTCTATGGCTACACCTTC.

This clonotype appeared a few times. The chain joins TRBV19 to TRBJ2-1; TRBD1 or TRBD2 may be the D gene (5 bases each). Between the trimmed V and J ends, which lost 6 bases and 5 bases, there was a span of 14 bases. The CDR3 spans 14 residues. Looked up from germline, CDR1 is LNHDA and CDR2 is SQIVND (reference sequence). The CDR3: CASRVLGRDNEQFF. The CDR3 DNA reads as TGTGCCAGTAGGGTACTAGGCAGGGACAATGAGCAGTTCTTC.

V is TRBV7-2 and J is TRBJ2-7, with 9 positions matching TRBD2. CDR1 and CDR2 from the germline V gene are SGHTA and FQGNSA. The CDR3 consists of 14 residues. The V segment lost 5 bases and the J segment 4 bases; nucleotides outside the gene matches: 6. The CDR3 spells CASSAASGEYEQYF. CDR3 DNA: TGTGCCAGCAGCGCAGCTAGCGGGGAGTACGAGCAGTACTTC. The variable domain in full, with the rest retrieved from reference TRBV7-2 and TRBJ2-7, is GAGVSQSPSNKVTEKGKDVELRCDPISGHTALYWYRQSLGQGLEFLIYFQGNSAPDKSGLPSDRFSAERTGGSVSTLTIQRTQQEDSAVYLCASSAASGEYEQYFGPGTRLTVT.

This clonotype came up a few times. The CDR3 DNA reads as TGTGCCAGCAGCCTTACTAGCGGGGGGCCTCGAGGGACCCAGTACTTC. It specifies CASSLTSGGPRGTQYF. The gene calls are TRBV7-6 and TRBJ2-5; the match to TRBD2 covers 12 bases. This CDR3 is built from 16 residues. V was pared by 5 bases and J by 7 bases, with 11 bases of the junction left unmatched. Per the germline V gene, CDR1 is SGHVS and CDR2 is FNYEAQ.

This clonotype has at least ten counts. The V call is TRBV29-1, the J call TRBJ2-3; either TRBD1 or TRBD2 may fit D (6 bases each). V was cut by 1 base and J by 1 base, with 15 bases left in between. The germline V gene has CDR1 SQVTM and CDR2 ANQGSEA. The CDR3 runs 16 residues. CDR3 DNA sequence: TGCAGCGTTGAAGCGGGGGCAGGAACCCGCACAGATACGCAGTATTTT. Translating it yields CSVEAGAGTRTDTQYF.

The V gene is TRBV7-2, the J gene TRBJ1-6; TRBD1 might be the D (6 bases). Germline V CDR1 and CDR2: SGHTA, FQGNSA. V gave up 4 bases and J gave up 9 bases, with 16 bases separating them. This CDR3 has 15 residues. CDR3 protein: CASSSEGGLGSPLHF. DNA for the CDR3: TGTGCCAGCAGCTCCGAGGGGGGATTAGGTTCACCCCTCCACTTT.

The chain combines TRBV20-1 with TRBJ2-7; the D gene is possibly TRBD2 (6 bases). The CDR3 has 15 amino acids. V was shortened by 5 bases and J by 4 bases, with 21 bases between the two germline ends. The germline V gene encodes CDR1 DFQATT and CDR2 SNEGSKA (reference sequence). This CDR3 is CSAGGPGGSNYEQYV. For the CDR3, the DNA is TGCAGTGCTGGCGGCCCCGGGGGATCAAATTACGAGCAGTACGTC.

This clonotype was detected only a few times. The CDR3 DNA sequence: TGTGCCAGCAGTCGGTGGACGCCCTGTGAGCAGTACGTC. This codes for CASSRWTPCEQYV. This rearrangement joins TRBV27 to TRBJ2-7; the D is unclear. Germline V gene data show CDR1 as MNHEY and CDR2 as SMNVEV (reference sequence). This CDR3 is built from 13 residues. The V gene lost 5 bases and the J gene lost 7 bases, with 15 bases spanning the gap.

This clonotype occurred a few times. This rearrangement joins TRBV20-1 to TRBJ1-5; 7 bases agree with TRBD1. Per the germline V gene, CDR1 is DFQATT and CDR2 is SNEGSKA (reference sequence). The CDR3 is 12 residues long. Losses at the gene ends were 4 bases for V and 6 bases for J; bases not matched to a gene: 3. CDR3 residues: CSAKPGGQPQHF. The CDR3, as DNA: TGCAGTGCTAAGCCAGGGGGTCAGCCCCAGCATTTT.

The chain combines TRBV7-2 with TRBJ2-3; no definite D call. Trimming shortened V by 1 base and J by 6 bases, and 8 bases separated the two germline ends. The CDR3 has 13 residues. Germline V gene lookup returns CDR1 SGHTA and CDR2 FQGNSA. CDR3 in amino acids: CASSLDYSDTQYF. The CDR3 bases are TGTGCCAGCAGCTTAGATTACTCTGATACGCAGTATTTT.

The V gene is TRBV7-2, the J gene TRBJ2-5, with D maybe TRBD1 (6 bases). The CDR3 is 14 amino acids. Germline V gives CDR1 SGHTA, CDR2 FQGNSA. V lost 5 bases to trimming and J lost 5 bases, with 15 bases between them. The CDR3 protein is CASSKQGAKETQYF. The CDR3 DNA is TGTGCCAGCAGCAAACAGGGTGCTAAGGAGACCCAGTACTTC.

V and J are TRBV7-8 and TRBJ2-1; 16 positions agree with TRBD2. Germline loops: CDR1 SGHVS, CDR2 FQNEAQ. V shed 5 bases and J 5 bases; nucleotides not matched to a gene: 9. The CDR3 extends over 18 amino acids. CDR3 coding DNA: TGTGCCAGCAGCCCCCTCGGGACTAGCGGGGGGGCCAACAATGAGCAGTTCTTC. Its protein is CASSPLGTSGGANNEQFF. The complete variable domain, with remaining parts taken from reference TRBV7-8 and TRBJ2-1, reads GAGVSQSPRYKVAKRGQDVALRCDPISGHVSLFWYQQALGQGPEFLTYFQNEAQLDKSGLPSDRFFAERPEGSVSTLKIQRTQQEDSAVYLCASSPLGTSGGANNEQFFGPGTRLTVL.

This clonotype occurred many times. V usage is TRBV7-3 and J usage is TRBJ2-1, with TRBD2 identical over 9 bases. The CDR3 loop spans 14 amino acids. CDR1 is SGHTA, CDR2 FQGTGA, per germline. The V gene end was trimmed by 8 bases and the J gene end by 4 bases; junction bases not matched to a gene: 6. CDR3 sequence (DNA): TGTGCCAGCTCTGTCCTAGCGGGGTACAATGAGCAGTTCTTC. It codes for CASSVLAGYNEQFF.

This clonotype was picked up a small number of times. This sequence joins TRBV4-1 and TRBJ2-3; D call uncertain. The CDR3 consists of 14 residues. Trimming pared 5 bases from V and 0 bases from J, leaving 9 bases between. Germline V CDR1 and CDR2: MGHRA, YSYEKL. The CDR3 coding sequence is TGCGCCAGCAGCGGGCACGGTAGCACAGATACGCAGTATTTT. It specifies CASSGHGSTDTQYF.

This chain joins TRBV24-1 and TRBJ1-2; 7 nucleotides line up with TRBD1. The CDR3 extends over 15 amino acids. Germline V gene sequence: CDR1 KGHDR, CDR2 SFDVKD. The V segment lost 4 bases and the J segment 2 bases; nucleotides outside the gene matches: 6. The CDR3 DNA follows: TGTGCCACCAGTGACCCCGGGACAGCCAACTATGGCTACACCTTC. This sequence encodes CATSDPGTANYGYTF.

The rearrangement links TRBV6-5 to TRBJ1-5; D is ambiguous. Germline assignment: CDR1 MNHEY and CDR2 SVGAGI. V was clipped by 8 bases and J by 5 bases, with 13 bases between them. This CDR3 is 13 amino acids long. The CDR3 nucleotides read TGTGCCAGCGGTACGGGCAGCCATCAGCCCCAGCATTTT. Protein product: CASGTGSHQPQHF.